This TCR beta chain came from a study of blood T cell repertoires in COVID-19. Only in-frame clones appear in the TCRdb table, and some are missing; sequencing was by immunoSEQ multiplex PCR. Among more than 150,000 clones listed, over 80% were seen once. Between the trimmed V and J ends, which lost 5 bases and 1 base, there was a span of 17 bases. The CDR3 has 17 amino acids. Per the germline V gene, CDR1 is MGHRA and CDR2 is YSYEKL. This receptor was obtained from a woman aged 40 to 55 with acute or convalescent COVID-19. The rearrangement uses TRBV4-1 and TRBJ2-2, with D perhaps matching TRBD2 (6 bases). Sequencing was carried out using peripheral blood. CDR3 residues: CASSAYAGTVNTGELFF. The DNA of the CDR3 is TGCGCCAGCAGCGCCTACGCCGGGACTGTGAACACCGGGGAGCTGTTTTTT.